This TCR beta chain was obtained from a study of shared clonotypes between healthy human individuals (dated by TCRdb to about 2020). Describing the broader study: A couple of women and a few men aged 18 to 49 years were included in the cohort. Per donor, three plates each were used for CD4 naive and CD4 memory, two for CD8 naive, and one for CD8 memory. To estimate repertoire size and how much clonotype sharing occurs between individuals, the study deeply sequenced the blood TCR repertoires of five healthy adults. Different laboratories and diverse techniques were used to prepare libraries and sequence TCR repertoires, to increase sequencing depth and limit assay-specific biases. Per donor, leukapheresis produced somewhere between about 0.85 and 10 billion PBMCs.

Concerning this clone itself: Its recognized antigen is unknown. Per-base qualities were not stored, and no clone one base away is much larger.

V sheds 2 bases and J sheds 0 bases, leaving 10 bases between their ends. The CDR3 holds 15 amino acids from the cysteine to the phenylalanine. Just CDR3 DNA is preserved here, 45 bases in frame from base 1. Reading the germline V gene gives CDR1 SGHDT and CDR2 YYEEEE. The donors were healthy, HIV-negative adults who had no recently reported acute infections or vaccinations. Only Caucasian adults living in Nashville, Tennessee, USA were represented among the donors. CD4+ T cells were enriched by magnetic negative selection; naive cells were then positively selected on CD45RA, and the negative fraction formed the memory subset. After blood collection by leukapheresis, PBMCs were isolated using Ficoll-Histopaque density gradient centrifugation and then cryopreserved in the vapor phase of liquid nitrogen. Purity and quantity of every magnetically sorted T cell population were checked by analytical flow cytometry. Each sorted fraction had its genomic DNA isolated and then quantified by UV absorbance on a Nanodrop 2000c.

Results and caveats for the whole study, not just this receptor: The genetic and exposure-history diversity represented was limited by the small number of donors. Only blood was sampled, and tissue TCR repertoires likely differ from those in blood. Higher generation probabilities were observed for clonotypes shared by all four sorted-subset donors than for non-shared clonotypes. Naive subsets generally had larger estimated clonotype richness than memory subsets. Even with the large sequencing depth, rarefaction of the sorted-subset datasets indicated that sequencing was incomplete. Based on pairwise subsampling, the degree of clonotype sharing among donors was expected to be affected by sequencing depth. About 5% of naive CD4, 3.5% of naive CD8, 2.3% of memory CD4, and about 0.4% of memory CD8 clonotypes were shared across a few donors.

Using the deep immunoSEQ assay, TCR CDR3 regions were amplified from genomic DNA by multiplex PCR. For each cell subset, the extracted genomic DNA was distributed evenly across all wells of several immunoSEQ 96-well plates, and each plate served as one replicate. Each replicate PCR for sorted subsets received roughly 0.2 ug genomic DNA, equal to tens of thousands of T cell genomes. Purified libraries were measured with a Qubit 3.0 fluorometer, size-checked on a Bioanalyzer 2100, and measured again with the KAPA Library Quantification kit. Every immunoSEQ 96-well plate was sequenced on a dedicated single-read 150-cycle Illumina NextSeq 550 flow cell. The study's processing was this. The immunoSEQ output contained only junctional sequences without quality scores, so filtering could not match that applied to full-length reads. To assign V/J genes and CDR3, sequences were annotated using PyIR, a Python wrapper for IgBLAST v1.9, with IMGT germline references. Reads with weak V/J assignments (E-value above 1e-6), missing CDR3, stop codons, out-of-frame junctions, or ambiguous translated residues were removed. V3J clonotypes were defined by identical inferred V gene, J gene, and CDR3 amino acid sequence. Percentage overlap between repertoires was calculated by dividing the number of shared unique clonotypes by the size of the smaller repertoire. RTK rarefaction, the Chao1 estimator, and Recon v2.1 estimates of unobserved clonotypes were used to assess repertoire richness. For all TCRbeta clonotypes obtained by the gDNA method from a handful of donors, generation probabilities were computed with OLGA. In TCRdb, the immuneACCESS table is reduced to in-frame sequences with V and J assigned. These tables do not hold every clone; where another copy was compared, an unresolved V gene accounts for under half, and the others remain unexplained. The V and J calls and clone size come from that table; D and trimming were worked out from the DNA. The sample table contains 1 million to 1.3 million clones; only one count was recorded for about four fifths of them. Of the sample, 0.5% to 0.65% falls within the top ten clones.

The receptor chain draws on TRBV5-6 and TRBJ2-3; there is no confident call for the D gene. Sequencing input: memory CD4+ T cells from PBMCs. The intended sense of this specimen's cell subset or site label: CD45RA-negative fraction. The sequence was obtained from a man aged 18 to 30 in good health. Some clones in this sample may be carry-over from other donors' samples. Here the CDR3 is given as CASSFSPSSTDTQYF. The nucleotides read TGTGCCAGCAGCTTTTCTCCATCGAGCACAGATACGCAGTATTTT.